Below, 28 T cell receptor beta chains from the same sample are listed, as sequenced in a study of cytomegalovirus exposure and HLA in healthy donors. With 60 Vbeta and 13 Jbeta primers, the PCR was carried out. The data were produced by immunoSEQ multiplex PCR, yet TCRdb's version contains in-frame clones alone and is incomplete. The sample has about 100,000 clones; around three quarters are singletons. Material: PBMCs. These receptors came from a woman aged 45-65 years in good health and CMV-seropositive.

V is TRBV4-1 and J is TRBJ1-2; the match to TRBD1 covers 8 bases. The germline gives CDR1 MGHRA, CDR2 YSYEKL. This CDR3 has 17 residues. The V and J ends lost 0 bases and 8 bases, in that order; junction bases with no gene match: 14. CDR3 protein: CASSQDPVTGAIEGYTF. The CDR3 DNA reads as TGCGCCAGCAGCCAAGATCCTGTGACAGGGGCTATAGAAGGCTACACCTTC.

Turning to this clone: The junction and the germline gene differ at one end; a read error may be behind it. This sequence joins TRBV2 and TRBJ1-1, with D hard to call. Germline V gene lookup returns CDR1 SNHLY and CDR2 FYNNEI. The CDR3 spans 14 residues. CDR3 region: CAGSRTTRNTEAFF. DNA of the CDR3: TGTGCCGGCAGCCGGACTACCCGGAACACTGAAGCTTTCTTT.

This rearrangement joins TRBV2 to TRBJ1-2; D is possibly TRBD1 (6 bases). CDR1 is SNHLY, CDR2 FYNNEI, per germline. V lost 8 bases to trimming and J lost 7 bases, with 23 bases between them. The CDR3 consists of 15 residues. CDR3: CASPRGGPPGLGYTF. For the CDR3, the DNA is TGTGCCAGCCCAAGGGGGGGTCCCCCAGGTCTTGGCTACACCTTC.

The sample holds a few counts of this clone. The chain is built from TRBV11-2 and TRBJ1-2, with 9 bases that match TRBD1. The CDR3 totals 17 residues. Germline V lookup: CDR1 SGHAT, CDR2 FQNNGV. The V and J ends lost 5 bases and 4 bases, in that order; junction bases with no gene match: 14. CDR3 sequence reads: CASSPKHGTGYGYGYTF. The CDR3 nucleotides read TGTGCCAGCAGCCCAAAGCACGGGACAGGGTACGGCTATGGCTACACCTTC.

The V gene is TRBV10-2, the J gene TRBJ1-1, with TRBD1 identical over 12 bases. Germline CDR1 is WSHSY and CDR2 is SAAADI. After removal of 6 bases from V and 0 bases from J, the junction contained 5 bases not matched to a gene. This CDR3 spans 16 amino acids. The CDR3 DNA sequence: TGCGCCAGCAGAGAGGGACAGGGGGCTTTGAACACTGAAGCTTTCTTT. Its protein product is CASREGQGALNTEAFF.

The J gene is TRBJ1-1, the V gene TRBV11-2; TRBD1 aligns across 7 bases. The V segment lost 5 bases and the J segment 5 bases; nucleotides outside the gene matches: 2. CDR1 SGHAT and CDR2 FQNNGV come from the germline V gene. The CDR3 runs to 12 residues. CDR3 residues: CASSVTGTEAFF. CDR3 bases: TGTGCCAGCAGCGTGACAGGGACTGAAGCTTTCTTT.

This clone appeared a few times. The rearrangement links TRBV6-5 to TRBJ1-1; D is unresolved. V lost 0 bases and J 7 bases, leaving 9 bases between the germline ends. In germline, CDR1 is MNHEY, CDR2 SVGAGI. This CDR3 contains 13 residues. In DNA form, the CDR3 reads TGTGCCAGCAGTTACTCAAGCGGGAATGAAGCTTTCTTT. Encoded protein: CASSYSSGNEAFF.

The gene calls are TRBV15 and TRBJ2-3, with D perhaps TRBD1 (5 bases). The V end was cut by 6 bases, the J end by 3 bases, with 22 bases between. The CDR3 runs 17 residues. Germline V gene sequence: CDR1 LNHNV, CDR2 YYDKDF (reference sequence). CDR3: CATSTMGRQSGTDTQYF. The CDR3 DNA reads TGTGCCACCAGTACCATGGGGCGGCAGAGTGGAACAGATACGCAGTATTTT.

This clone was detected only once. The chain links TRBV19 to TRBJ2-3, with D tentatively TRBD2 (6 bases). This CDR3 region has 16 residues. Trimming cost V 7 bases and J 0 bases, with 17 bases left between them. Germline values: CDR1 LNHDA, CDR2 SQIVND (reference sequence). The CDR3 spells CASNLGPGVSTDTQYF. DNA of the CDR3: TGTGCCAGTAACCTGGGGCCGGGAGTGAGCACAGATACGCAGTATTTT. The full variable domain, with the rest looked up from reference TRBV19 and TRBJ2-3, is DGGITQSPKYLFRKEGQNVTLSCEQNLNHDAMYWYRQDPGQGLRLIYYSQIVNDFQKGDIAEGYSVSREKKESFPLTVTSAQKNPTAFYLCASNLGPGVSTDTQYFGPGTRLTVL.

The chain uses TRBV6-5 and TRBJ2-1; 7 nucleotides agree with TRBD2. The germline CDR1 and CDR2 sequences are MNHEY and SVGAGI. The V gene end was trimmed by 4 bases and the J gene end by 2 bases; junction bases not matched to a gene: 8. The CDR3 is made up of 16 amino acids. CDR3 nucleotides: TGTGCCAGCAGTTGGCTAGCGGAGGGGCCCTACAATGAGCAGTTCTTC. Protein: CASSWLAEGPYNEQFF.

This clone was seen a handful of times. This chain uses TRBV5-6 with TRBJ1-3; D unclear. Between the trimmed V and J ends, which lost 9 bases and 9 bases, there was a span of 16 bases. Germline CDR1 is SGHDT and CDR2 is YYEEEE. CDR3 length: 12 residues. The CDR3 DNA reads as TGTGCCACCGCAGGTTCGGGAGGCACCATATATTTT. It specifies CATAGSGGTIYF.

This clone was seen only a few times. The chain joins TRBV5-6 to TRBJ1-2; 8 bases match TRBD1. The length of the CDR3 is 15 residues. The J segment lost 8 bases and the V segment lost 2 bases, leaving 11 bases of the junction unmatched. Germline V gene lookup returns CDR1 SGHDT and CDR2 YYEEEE. The CDR3 loop reads CASSFGQGGKRGYTF. DNA of the CDR3: TGTGCCAGCAGCTTTGGACAGGGTGGGAAGAGGGGCTACACCTTC.

V is TRBV5-4 and J is TRBJ2-1, with 11 bases aligning to TRBD2. The V gene's germline CDR1 is SGHNT and CDR2 YYREEE (reference sequence). Unmatched junction bases numbered 5, after V lost 7 bases and J lost 5 bases. This CDR3 is built from 14 residues. The CDR3 sequence: CASSRLAGNNEQFF. The CDR3 nucleotides read TGTGCCAGCTCCCGACTAGCGGGGAACAATGAGCAGTTCTTC.

In its sample, this clone was seen a few times. The chain uses TRBV27 and TRBJ2-5; 8 bases align to TRBD2. Germline V gene data show CDR1 as MNHEY and CDR2 as SMNVEV (reference sequence). V dropped 5 bases and J dropped 6; count of bases not matched to a gene: 8. This CDR3 has 14 amino acids. CDR3 nucleotide sequence: TGTGCCAGCAGTCCGATAGGACTAGCTCAGACCCAGTACTTC. Amino acids: CASSPIGLAQTQYF.

The V and J genes are TRBV6-5 and TRBJ1-2; D remains unclear. This CDR3 region has 13 residues. The germline V gene encodes CDR1 MNHEY and CDR2 SVGAGI. Deletions cut 4 bases from V and 5 bases from J, with 11 bases between. CDR3 nucleotide sequence: TGTGCCAGCAGTTCCCGCTCGGGGTATGGCTACACCTTC. This translates into CASSSRSGYGYTF.

The V call is TRBV5-1, the J call TRBJ1-1, with TRBD1 identical over 7 bases. The CDR3 spans 15 residues. V shed 0 bases, J shed 2 bases, and the junction held 4 bases outside the gene matches. Germline values: CDR1 SGHRS, CDR2 YFSETQ. The CDR3: CASSLEGTANTEAFF. The CDR3 DNA is TGCGCCAGCAGCTTGGAAGGGACAGCCAACACTGAAGCTTTCTTT.

The table lists this clone with a few counts. The chain is built from TRBV19 and TRBJ1-5; TRBD1 might be the D (6 bases). V was shortened by 3 bases and J by 5 bases, with 14 bases between the two germline ends. This CDR3 contains 15 residues. The germline CDR1 and CDR2 sequences are LNHDA and SQIVND (reference sequence). In DNA form, the CDR3 reads TGTGCCAGTAGTATGGTTCTCAGGGGTTATCAGCCCCAGCATTTT. Protein: CASSMVLRGYQPQHF.

The chain recombines TRBV18 with TRBJ2-1; no reliable D call. CDR3 length: 13 residues. V was cut by 3 bases and J by 9 bases, with 12 bases left in between. The germline gives CDR1 KGHSH, CDR2 LQKENI. The CDR3 DNA is TGTGCCAGCTCACCCAGCTTAGCCCCTGAGCAGTTCTTC. Amino acids: CASSPSLAPEQFF.

The chain links TRBV7-9 to TRBJ1-2; D is unresolved. The CDR3 totals 11 residues. V lost 8 bases to trimming and J lost 8 bases, with 12 bases between them. The germline V gene has CDR1 SEHNR and CDR2 FQNEAQ (reference sequence). CDR3 DNA sequence: TGTGCCAGCTTGGGGAGCTACGGCTACACCTTC. Translated: CASLGSYGYTF.

CDR3 in DNA: TGTGCCAGCAGCTTGACGAGGGGGGGTGGCTACACCTTC. It translates to CASSLTRGGGYTF. This chain uses TRBV5-4 with TRBJ1-2, with a possible D match to TRBD1 (6 bases). CDR3 size: 13 residues. V gave up 1 base and J gave up 7 bases, with 11 bases separating them. Per germline, CDR1 SGHNT and CDR2 YYREEE (reference sequence).

This chain joins TRBV27 and TRBJ2-7; 9 nucleotides line up with TRBD1. V was pared by 6 bases and J by 6 bases, with 9 bases of the junction left unmatched. The germline gives CDR1 MNHEY, CDR2 SMNVEV (reference sequence). The CDR3 covers 14 residues. CDR3 sequence: CASSEGDRVSEQYF. CDR3 in DNA: TGTGCCAGCAGCGAGGGGGACAGGGTTTCCGAGCAGTACTTC.

J is TRBJ1-4 and V is TRBV5-6; D is perhaps TRBD1 (6 bases). Germline V gene data show CDR1 as SGHDT and CDR2 as YYEEEE. The CDR3 consists of 16 residues. V was clipped by 4 bases and J by 0 bases, with 13 bases between them. The CDR3 DNA follows: TGTGCCAGCAGCCGACAGGAGCTAACAACTAATGAAAAACTGTTTTTT. Its translation: CASSRQELTTNEKLFF.

The rearrangement joins TRBV9 to TRBJ1-1; 8 nucleotides agree with TRBD1. CDR1 is SGDLS and CDR2 is YYNGEE in the germline V gene. The CDR3 length is 16 residues. The V segment lost 3 bases and the J segment 5 bases; nucleotides outside the gene matches: 12. CDR3 protein: CASSDRTGLEETEAFF. The CDR3 DNA is TGTGCCAGCAGCGACCGGACAGGGTTAGAGGAGACTGAAGCTTTCTTT.

J is TRBJ2-5 and V is TRBV4-1; the match to TRBD2 covers 8 bases. The tail of the sequence fits TRBJ2-7 better, so the J call may be wrong. CDR3 length equals 15 residues. Germline V gene lookup returns CDR1 MGHRA and CDR2 YSYEKL. CDR3 residues: CASSQATGGAYEQYF. CDR3 sequence (DNA): TGCGCCAGCAGCCAAGCCACCGGGGGGGCCTACGAGCAGTACTTC.

As for this clone: The junction and the germline gene differ at one end; a read error may be behind it. The chain carries TRBV7-7 and TRBJ2-5, with a weak D call TRBD1 (6 bases). CDR3 length: 13 residues. The germline gives CDR1 SSHAT, CDR2 FNYEAQ (reference sequence). The CDR3 is CASSYGTQETQYF. CDR3 nucleotide sequence: TGTGCTAGCAGCTACGGGACACAAGAGACCCAGTACTTC.

The chain links TRBV27 to TRBJ2-1, with D perhaps matching TRBD2 (5 bases). Germline CDR1 MNHEY, CDR2 SMNVEV (reference sequence). V lost 5 bases to trimming and J lost 3 bases, with 17 bases between them. There are 16 residues in the CDR3. This chain's CDR3 is CASSPARVPSYNEQFF. DNA for the CDR3: TGTGCCAGCAGTCCCGCGCGGGTCCCGAGCTACAATGAGCAGTTCTTC.

This rearrangement joins TRBV4-1 to TRBJ2-1; D remains unclear. The germline V gene encodes CDR1 MGHRA and CDR2 YSYEKL. V lost 0 bases and J 9 bases, leaving 12 bases between the germline ends. The CDR3 length is 14 residues. The CDR3 DNA is TGCGCCAGCAGCCAAGAAAGTAGCCTGGGTGAGCAGTTCTTC. It codes for CASSQESSLGEQFF.

The chain employs TRBV7-8 and TRBJ1-4; D remains unclear. Germline CDR1 is SGHVS and CDR2 is FQNEAQ. Between the trimmed V and J ends, which lost 4 bases and 4 bases, there was a span of 13 bases. CDR3 length: 15 residues. CDR3 amino acids: CASSSRAGINEKLFF. In DNA, the CDR3 is TGTGCCAGCAGCTCCAGAGCGGGAATTAATGAAAAACTGTTTTTT.